Described below is a single T cell receptor (beta chain) sequence and its context. The data were produced by immunoSEQ multiplex PCR, yet TCRdb's version contains in-frame clones alone and is incomplete. The table includes around 42,000 clones, around 82% detected once. Germline V gives CDR1 SGHTA, CDR2 FQGNSA. The CDR3 loop spans 15 amino acids. With 5 bases removed from V and 4 bases from J, the gap between germline ends came to 14 bases. This entry is derived from a study of blood T cell repertoires in COVID-19. As for the study in general: From the United States, Italy and Spain came samples of acute and convalescent COVID-19.

The sequencing input was peripheral blood. The clonotype originates from a human donor in a cohort sampled during active COVID-19. The chain couples TRBV7-2 to TRBJ2-2; TRBD1 is a possible D gene (6 bases). DNA for the CDR3: TGTGCCAGCAGCCTCCACAGGGTAGGCACCGGGGAGCTGTTTTTT. This encodes CASSLHRVGTGELFF.